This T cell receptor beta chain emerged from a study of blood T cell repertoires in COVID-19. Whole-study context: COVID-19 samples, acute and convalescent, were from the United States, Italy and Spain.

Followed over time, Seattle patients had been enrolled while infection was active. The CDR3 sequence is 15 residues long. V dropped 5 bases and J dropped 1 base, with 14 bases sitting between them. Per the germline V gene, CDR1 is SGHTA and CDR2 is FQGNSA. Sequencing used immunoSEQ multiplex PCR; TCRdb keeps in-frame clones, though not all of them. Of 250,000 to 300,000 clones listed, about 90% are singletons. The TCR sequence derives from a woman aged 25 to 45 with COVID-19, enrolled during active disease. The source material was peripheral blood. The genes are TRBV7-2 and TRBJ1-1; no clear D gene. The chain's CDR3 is CASSRFGFGNTEAFF. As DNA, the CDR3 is TGTGCCAGCAGCCGCTTCGGGTTTGGGAACACTGAAGCTTTCTTT.